These 24 T cell receptor beta chains originate from one sample sequenced in a study of blood T cell repertoires in COVID-19 (dated by TCRdb to about 2020). Preparation of the library involved the immunoSEQ multiplex PCR assay. What TCRdb holds here is the immuneACCESS table cut down to in-frame rearrangements. Part of the clones is not present; checked against another copy, under half of the missing clones reflect an unresolved V gene, and the others are unexplained. This sample holds fewer than 150,000 clones; 85% were observed only once. The ten top clones hold around 2.9% of the sample. Material for sequencing was peripheral blood. The receptors were gathered from a man aged 50-60 years with acute or convalescent COVID-19.

The chain recombines TRBV6-5 with TRBJ1-3; D is unresolved. Trimming stripped 6 bases from V and 2 bases from J, with 11 bases between. The CDR3 sequence is 14 residues long. Germline V gene lookup returns CDR1 MNHEY and CDR2 SVGAGI. In nucleotides, the CDR3 is TGTGCCAGCAGGCCGACACCGACTGGAAACACCATATATTTT. Protein sequence: CASRPTPTGNTIYF.

The chain uses TRBV6-5 and TRBJ2-5; tentatively, D is TRBD1 (7 bases). From germline, CDR1 is MNHEY and CDR2 SVGAGI. This CDR3 region has 14 residues. V was cut by 2 bases and J by 3 bases, with 10 bases left in between. The CDR3 coding sequence is TGTGCCAGCAGTTACCGCGGGACAGAAGAGACCCAGTACTTC. It codes for CASSYRGTEETQYF.

The V gene is TRBV9, the J gene TRBJ2-2; no clear D. Trimming took 4 bases from V and 2 from J, leaving 3 bases between them. The CDR3 has 12 amino acids. CDR1 and CDR2 (germline): SGDLS, YYNGEE. CDR3 loop: CASSINTGELFF. In DNA form, the CDR3 reads TGTGCCAGCAGCATAAACACCGGGGAGCTGTTTTTT.

V gene TRBV12-5 combines with J gene TRBJ2-1; 7 bases match TRBD1. This CDR3 is built from 14 residues. V lost 4 bases to trimming and J lost 8 bases; unmatched junction nucleotides: 8. CDR1 is LGHNT, CDR2 FRNRAP, per germline. CDR3: CASGSRDRWDEQFF. CDR3 DNA sequence: TGTGCTAGTGGTTCCCGGGACAGATGGGATGAGCAGTTCTTC.

J is TRBJ2-2 and V is TRBV9; TRBD2 agrees at 8 bases. The length of the CDR3 is 16 residues. Germline CDR1 is SGDLS and CDR2 is YYNGEE. The J segment lost 1 base and the V segment lost 6 bases, leaving 8 bases of the junction unmatched. The CDR3 sequence: CASTPKLAVNTGELFF. The CDR3 DNA sequence: TGTGCCAGCACCCCAAAACTAGCGGTGAACACCGGGGAGCTGTTTTTT.

This chain connects TRBV28 to TRBJ1-2, with TRBD1 as a possible D gene (6 bases). Looked up from germline, CDR1 is MDHEN and CDR2 is SYDVKM. The CDR3 runs 14 residues. V was cut by 7 bases and J by 1 base, with 13 bases left in between. The CDR3 nucleotides are TGTGCCAGCATCCCTCTGGACAGTAACTATGGCTACACCTTC. This codes for CASIPLDSNYGYTF.

The rearrangement uses TRBV5-4 and TRBJ1-6; D call uncertain. V gave up 4 bases and J gave up 10 bases, with 15 bases separating them. Germline CDR1 reads SGHNT; CDR2 reads YYREEE (reference sequence). There are 14 residues in the CDR3. The CDR3 region is CASSKPNRDSPLHF. In DNA, the CDR3 is TGTGCCAGCAGCAAACCTAACAGAGACTCACCCCTCCACTTT.

This clone has just a few counts. The chain has TRBV7-2 and TRBJ1-1; D gene ambiguous. Trimming pared 4 bases from V and 5 bases from J, leaving 14 bases between. Germline-derived CDR1 and CDR2 are SGHTA and FQGNSA. The CDR3 contains 14 residues. CDR3 nucleotides: TGTGCCAGCAGCTCCCAGCCCGGGATAACTGAAGCTTTCTTT. Protein: CASSSQPGITEAFF.

This chain links TRBV3-1 (or the pseudogene TRBV3-2) with TRBJ2-1; TRBD2 agrees at 14 bases. CDR3 length: 16 residues. V gave up 4 bases and J gave up 5 bases; unmatched junction bases: 4. Per the germline V gene, CDR1 is LGHDT and CDR2 is YNNKEL (reference sequence). As DNA, the CDR3 is TGTGCCAGCAGCCCGCGACTAGCGGGAGGGGACAATGAGCAGTTCTTC. Translating it yields CASSPRLAGGDNEQFF.

A single count supports this clone. The V and J genes are TRBV5-4 and TRBJ2-1; 16 positions agree with TRBD2. Germline-derived CDR1 and CDR2 are SGHNT and YYREEE (reference sequence). Trimming at V came to 3 bases and at J to 8 bases, leaving 11 bases not matched to a gene. The CDR3 spans 18 residues. The CDR3 reads CASSSATPGLAGGDEQFF. The CDR3 DNA follows: TGTGCCAGCAGCTCAGCGACTCCGGGACTAGCGGGAGGGGATGAGCAGTTCTTC.

This chain joins TRBV24-1 and TRBJ2-2; 10 positions agree with TRBD1. This CDR3 is built from 15 residues. After removal of 4 bases from V and 6 bases from J, the junction contained 4 bases not matched to a gene. Germline-derived CDR1 and CDR2 are KGHDR and SFDVKD. The CDR3 spells CATSEGDRGAGELFF. The CDR3 DNA sequence: TGTGCCACCAGTGAGGGGGACAGGGGTGCCGGGGAGCTGTTTTTT.

The chain employs TRBV10-1 and TRBJ2-2, with 7 bases identical to TRBD1. The CDR3 consists of 15 residues. Germline CDR1 is WNHNN and CDR2 is SYGVQD (reference sequence). The V gene end was trimmed by 5 bases and the J gene end by 1 base; junction bases not matched to a gene: 4. Written as DNA, the CDR3 is TGCGCCAGCAGTTCCGGGACAGTGAACACCGGGGAGCTGTTTTTT. Protein: CASSSGTVNTGELFF.

The chain joins TRBV6-1 to TRBJ1-5, with D tentatively TRBD1 (6 bases). The CDR3 is 15 residues long. V was pared by 2 bases and J by 6 bases, with 14 bases between. The germline V gene encodes CDR1 MNHNS and CDR2 SASEGT. The CDR3 DNA is TGTGCCAGCAGTGAACAGGGGTCCCTCGGTCAGCCCCAGCATTTT. Translated, it gives CASSEQGSLGQPQHF.

This chain uses TRBV7-9 with TRBJ2-7, with 8 positions matching TRBD1. V dropped 5 bases and J dropped 1; count of bases not matched to a gene: 4. Germline V gene data show CDR1 as SEHNR and CDR2 as FQNEAQ (reference sequence). The CDR3 is 14 amino acids. CDR3 residues: CASSPRTGSYEQYF. CDR3 sequence (DNA): TGTGCCAGCAGCCCTAGGACAGGGTCCTACGAGCAGTACTTC.

The rearrangement joins TRBV15 to TRBJ1-1; no definite D call. V was trimmed by 7 bases and J by 3 bases, leaving 9 bases between them. CDR1 is LNHNV and CDR2 is YYDKDF in the germline V gene (reference sequence). The CDR3 has 12 residues. CDR3 in DNA: TGTGCCACCAAAAACACCTACACTGAAGCTTTCTTT. Protein product: CATKNTYTEAFF.

The V call is TRBV27, the J call TRBJ1-2; the D gene is possibly TRBD1 (6 bases). The CDR3 totals 14 residues. In germline, CDR1 is MNHEY, CDR2 SMNVEV (reference sequence). Trimming shortened V by 5 bases and J by 3 bases, and 13 bases separated the two germline ends. CDR3 in amino acids: CASSTQGSHYGYTF. The CDR3, as DNA: TGTGCCAGCAGTACACAGGGTAGTCACTATGGCTACACCTTC.

The chain combines TRBV18 with TRBJ2-1, with 8 positions matching TRBD1. The CDR3 covers 17 residues. V was clipped by 2 bases and J by 5 bases; unmatched bases: 11. CDR1 KGHSH and CDR2 LQKENI come from the germline V gene. This CDR3 is CASSPSVDRELNNEQFF. CDR3 in DNA: TGTGCCAGCTCACCATCCGTGGACAGGGAATTAAACAATGAGCAGTTCTTC. Full variable domain (rest looked up from reference TRBV18 and TRBJ2-1): NAGVMQNPRHLVRRRGQEARLRCSPMKGHSHVYWYRQLPEEGLKFMVYLQKENIIDESGMPKERFSAEFPKEGPSILRIQQVVRGDSAAYFCASSPSVDRELNNEQFFGPGTRLTVL.

The rearrangement links TRBV24-1 to TRBJ1-5, with D uncertain. Germline assignment: CDR1 KGHDR and CDR2 SFDVKD. CDR3 length: 14 residues. V was clipped by 7 bases and J by 5 bases, with 14 bases between them. CDR3 amino acids: CATRNQVRDQPQHF. Here the CDR3 DNA reads TGTGCCACCAGAAATCAGGTAAGAGATCAGCCCCAGCATTTT.

The chain carries TRBV28 and TRBJ1-6; 11 bases line up with TRBD1. CDR1 and CDR2 from the germline V gene are MDHEN and SYDVKM. CDR3 size: 14 residues. Trimming cost V 7 bases and J 9 bases; bases outside gene matches: 5. Here the CDR3 reads CASILGTGGSPLHF. DNA for the CDR3: TGTGCCAGCATCTTAGGGACAGGGGGTTCACCCCTCCACTTT.

The chain uses TRBV6-5 and TRBJ1-4; TRBD1 matches at 9 bases. Germline CDR1 reads MNHEY; CDR2 reads SVGAGI. V dropped 6 bases and J dropped 6; count of bases not matched to a gene: 8. CDR3 length: 15 amino acids. CDR3 region: CASSLRDRVDEKLFF. The CDR3 coding sequence is TGTGCCAGCAGCCTCCGGGACAGGGTGGATGAAAAACTGTTTTTT.

This chain connects TRBV5-1 to TRBJ1-2; D is unclear. This CDR3 contains 14 residues. V lost 4 bases, J lost 0 bases, and 10 bases lay in between. The germline V gene encodes CDR1 SGHRS and CDR2 YFSETQ. The CDR3, as DNA: TGCGCCAGCAGCCTGGACGAGTCTAACTATGGCTACACCTTC. Its protein product is CASSLDESNYGYTF. Using reference TRBV5-1 and TRBJ1-2 for the parts outside the CDR3, the full variable domain is KAGVTQTPRYLIKTRGQQVTLSCSPISGHRSVSWYQQTPGQGLQFLFEYFSETQRNKGNFPGRFSGRQFSNSRSEMNVSTLELGDSALYLCASSLDESNYGYTFGSGTRLTVV.

The rearrangement links TRBV5-6 to TRBJ2-3; 7 bases fit TRBD2. After removal of 0 bases from V and 5 bases from J, the junction contained 18 bases not matched to a gene. CDR3 size: 19 residues. The germline gives CDR1 SGHDT, CDR2 YYEEEE. The CDR3 reads CASSLVLAGPVRMGDTQYF. CDR3 in DNA: TGTGCCAGCAGCTTGGTGTTAGCGGGCCCGGTCCGGATGGGAGATACGCAGTATTTT.

For this clone: At one end, the junction sequence differs from germline, possibly due to a read error. Other DNA variants within this sample encode the same CDR3. This sequence joins TRBV20-1 and TRBJ2-3, with TRBD2 identical over 10 bases. CDR3 length equals 14 residues. Germline V lookup: CDR1 DFQATT, CDR2 SNEGSKA (reference sequence). The CDR3 DNA is TGCAGCGCTAGTCCTAGCGGGAGAACAGATACGCAGTATTTT. It specifies CSASPSGRTDTQYF.

The rearrangement uses TRBV11-1 and TRBJ2-7; no clear D. CDR1 and CDR2 from the germline V gene are SGHAT and FQDESV (reference sequence). This CDR3 is built from 15 residues. Trimming shortened V by 0 bases and J by 0 bases, and 9 bases separated the two germline ends. The CDR3 DNA reads as TGTGCCAGCAGCTTAGCTTTAACAGACTCCTACGAGCAGTACTTC. Translating gives CASSLALTDSYEQYF.